These 9 T cell receptor beta chains originate from one sample sequenced in a study of shared clonotypes between healthy human individuals. The protocol was immunoSEQ multiplex PCR, while the TCRdb copy is restricted to in-frame clones and leaves out a portion. This sample has a few hundred thousand clones, with roughly 80% found just once. The specimen was PBMCs. Receptors were obtained from a woman aged 40 to 49 in good health. Some clones in this sample may be carry-over from other donors' samples.

Notes on this clone: This specimen includes other DNA sequences encoding the same CDR3. The CDR3 DNA sequence: TGTGCCAGCAGTTTAAAATTCTACTACGAGCAGTACTTC. As protein: CASSLKFYYEQYF. The J gene is TRBJ2-5, the V gene TRBV28; the D is unclear. The J call may be wrong; the DNA end is better matched by TRBJ2-7. CDR1 and CDR2 (germline): MDHEN, SYDVKM. The CDR3 spans 13 residues.

The rearrangement links TRBV19 to TRBJ2-7; D perhaps matches TRBD1 (6 bases). Trimming stripped 3 bases from V and 7 bases from J, with 16 bases between. Germline V gene data show CDR1 as LNHDA and CDR2 as SQIVND (reference sequence). CDR3 length: 14 residues. The CDR3 spells CASSIAGAPTEQYF. For the CDR3, the DNA is TGTGCCAGTAGTATCGCAGGGGCACCCACAGAGCAGTACTTC.

Points on this clone: This likely reflects a read error, since a far larger clone is one base away. This chain joins TRBV29-1 and TRBJ1-2; D not certain. The germline V and J ends were trimmed by 3 bases and 0 bases, with 14 bases remaining between them. The CDR3 is 15 residues long. Germline CDR1 reads SQVTM; CDR2 reads ANQGSEA. CDR3 nucleotides: TGCAGCGTTGATGGAGTGGCAAGAGCTAACTATGGCTACACCTTC. Translation gives CSVDGVARANYGYTF.

As for this clone: This sequence is one base from a far larger clone and is likely a read error. This rearrangement joins TRBV7-9 to TRBJ1-2, with no clear D. The V gene lost 5 bases and the J gene lost 4 bases, with 11 bases spanning the gap. Germline V gene lookup returns CDR1 SEHNR and CDR2 FQNEAQ (reference sequence). This CDR3 is 13 amino acids long. CDR3 residues: CASSISPLYGYTF. The CDR3 DNA is TGTGCCAGCAGCATCAGCCCCCTCTATGGCTACACCTTC.

J is TRBJ2-5 and V is TRBV25-1; D gene ambiguous. CDR1 and CDR2 from the germline V gene are MGHDK and SYGVNS. Trimming shortened V by 0 bases and J by 4 bases, and 9 bases separated the two germline ends. The CDR3 has 14 amino acids. The chain's CDR3 is CASSEYGLGETQYF. The CDR3 DNA follows: TGTGCCAGCAGTGAATATGGTCTAGGAGAGACCCAGTACTTC.

This clone has only one observation. CDR3 region: CASRPLRHGGDTGELFF. The CDR3 DNA reads TGTGCCAGCAGGCCCCTAAGGCATGGCGGGGACACCGGGGAGCTGTTTTTT. The V and J genes are TRBV27 and TRBJ2-2, with D perhaps matching TRBD2 (6 bases). The CDR3 runs 17 residues. Trimming pared 6 bases from V and 3 bases from J, leaving 20 bases between. Germline-derived CDR1 and CDR2 are MNHEY and SMNVEV (reference sequence).

A word on this clone: This likely reflects a read error, since a far larger clone is one base away. Other DNA sequences in the same sample also yield this CDR3. The chain couples TRBV28 to TRBJ2-3; 9 nucleotides align to TRBD2. The CDR3 totals 15 residues. From germline, CDR1 is MDHEN and CDR2 SYDVKM. DNA of the CDR3: TGTGCCAGCAGTTTCGATGGGACTAGCACAGATACGCAATATTTT. This sequence encodes CASSFDGTSTDTQYF.

The chain uses TRBV7-9 and TRBJ2-1; TRBD1 is a possible D gene (6 bases). The CDR3 consists of 13 residues. Germline CDR1 reads SEHNR; CDR2 reads FQNEAQ (reference sequence). Between the trimmed V and J ends, which lost 5 bases and 12 bases, there was a span of 17 bases. The CDR3 DNA is TGTGCCAGCAGCCTGGAGACAGGTTTCAGGCAGTTCTTC. As protein: CASSLETGFRQFF.

This chain's CDR3 is CASSWGSSNEQYF. CDR3 sequence (DNA): TGTGCCAGTAGTTGGGGGAGTAGCAACGAGCAGTACTTC. The genes are TRBV19 and TRBJ2-7; D assignment may be TRBD1 or TRBD2 (5 bases each). Trimming cost V 5 bases and J 5 bases, with 13 bases left between them. The CDR3 covers 13 residues. Germline V lookup: CDR1 LNHDA, CDR2 SQIVND (reference sequence).